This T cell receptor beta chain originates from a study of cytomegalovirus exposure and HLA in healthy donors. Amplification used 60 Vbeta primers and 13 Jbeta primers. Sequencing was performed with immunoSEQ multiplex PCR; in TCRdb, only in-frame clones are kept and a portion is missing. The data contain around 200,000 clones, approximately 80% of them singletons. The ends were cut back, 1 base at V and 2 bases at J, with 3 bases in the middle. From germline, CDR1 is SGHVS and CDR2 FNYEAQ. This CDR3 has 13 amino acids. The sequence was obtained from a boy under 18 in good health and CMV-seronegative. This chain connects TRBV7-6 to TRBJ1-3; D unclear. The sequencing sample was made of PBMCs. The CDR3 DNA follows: TGTGCCAGCAGCTTAGAGCCTGGAAACACCATATATTTT. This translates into CASSLEPGNTIYF.